These 30 T cell receptor beta chains were all obtained from the same sample, sequenced in a study of cytomegalovirus exposure and HLA in healthy donors. Researchers ran the PCR with 60 Vbeta and 13 Jbeta primers. Produced via immunoSEQ multiplex PCR; TCRdb's table is partial and in-frame only. The sample carries 150,000 to 200,000 clones, around four fifths recorded once. Sequencing was performed on PBMCs. Source of these receptors: a woman between 40 and 50 years old in good health and CMV-seronegative.

The genes are TRBV6-4 and TRBJ2-1; unclear D gene. CDR3 length: 14 residues. The germline gives CDR1 MRHNA, CDR2 SNTAGT. The V end was cut by 5 bases, the J end by 6 bases, with 14 bases between. CDR3 bases: TGTGCCAGCAGTTACGAGTGGTTGGTCAATGAGCAGTTCTTC. Protein: CASSYEWLVNEQFF.

The genes are TRBV7-3 and TRBJ2-1; 10 nucleotides line up with TRBD2. The CDR3 sequence is 17 residues long. The V gene end was trimmed by 5 bases and the J gene end by 1 base; junction bases not matched to a gene: 8. CDR1 is SGHTA, CDR2 FQGTGA, per germline. The CDR3, as DNA: TGTGCCAGCAGCGGGGGGGCTAGCGGGAGTTCCTACAATGAGCAGTTCTTC. It codes for CASSGGASGSSYNEQFF. The full variable domain, in which reference TRBV7-3 and TRBJ2-1 provide the parts outside the CDR3, is GAGVSQTPSNKVTEKGKYVELRCDPISGHTALYWYRQSLGQGPEFLIYFQGTGAADDSGLPNDRFFAVRPEGSVSTLKIQRTERGDSAVYLCASSGGASGSSYNEQFFGPGTRLTVL.

Turning to this clone: In the same sample, other DNA sequences code for this CDR3. V is TRBV19 and J is TRBJ2-3; the match to TRBD1 covers 8 bases. This CDR3 is built from 14 residues. J was trimmed by 1 base and V by 4 bases; bases with no gene match: 1. Germline V gene data show CDR1 as LNHDA and CDR2 as SQIVND (reference sequence). The CDR3 loop reads CASSTTGGTDTQYF. CDR3 sequence (DNA): TGTGCCAGTAGTACGACAGGGGGCACAGATACGCAGTATTTT.

V usage is TRBV4-1 and J usage is TRBJ2-1; 11 nucleotides match TRBD2. The V gene end was trimmed by 5 bases and the J gene end by 6 bases; junction bases not matched to a gene: 9. The CDR3 runs to 16 residues. Germline lookup yields CDR1 MGHRA and CDR2 YSYEKL. The CDR3 loop reads CASSDHTSGSVNEQFF. The CDR3 nucleotides read TGCGCCAGCAGCGACCATACTAGCGGGAGCGTCAATGAGCAGTTCTTC.

The chain has TRBV25-1 and TRBJ1-3; D ambiguous. The V gene lost 1 base and the J gene lost 1 base, with 11 bases spanning the gap. CDR3 size: 16 residues. Per germline, CDR1 MGHDK and CDR2 SYGVNS. CDR3: CASSESRSGSGNTIYF. The CDR3 DNA reads as TGTGCCAGCAGTGAATCTAGGTCGGGTTCTGGAAACACCATATATTTT.

This chain links TRBV13 with TRBJ2-1, with 8 bases matching TRBD1. The junction had 11 bases not matched to a gene; V was cut back by 5 bases and J by 8 bases. CDR1 and CDR2 from the germline V gene are PRHDT and FYEKMQ (reference sequence). The CDR3 spans 15 residues. This CDR3 reads CASSPRGLLFDEQFF. The CDR3 DNA reads TGTGCCAGCAGCCCCAGGGGGCTTCTCTTCGATGAGCAGTTCTTC.

CDR3 residues: CASSPSPLYEQFF. CDR3 nucleotides: TGTGCCAGCAGCCCCAGTCCTCTTTATGAGCAGTTCTTC. The chain links TRBV9 to TRBJ2-1; D is uncertain. The V and J ends lost 4 bases and 8 bases respectively, with 13 bases between them. The CDR3 covers 13 residues. Germline V gene data show CDR1 as SGDLS and CDR2 as YYNGEE.

This chain joins TRBV6-5 and TRBJ1-1, with D unresolved. The germline V and J ends were trimmed by 6 bases and 5 bases, with 13 bases remaining between them. In germline, CDR1 is MNHEY, CDR2 SVGAGI. The CDR3 spans 13 residues. CDR3: CASSRGSGTEAFF. CDR3 sequence (DNA): TGTGCCAGCAGCCGGGGATCGGGGACTGAAGCTTTCTTT.

The V call is TRBV7-9, the J call TRBJ2-5; perhaps TRBD1 as D (6 bases). Judging by the DNA end, TRBJ2-7 fits better; the J call may be wrong. Germline assignment: CDR1 SEHNR and CDR2 FQNEAQ (reference sequence). The CDR3 loop spans 14 amino acids. The CDR3 spells CASSSPGVSYEQYF. The DNA for the CDR3 is TGTGCCAGCAGCTCTCCAGGGGTCTCCTACGAGCAGTACTTC.

This rearrangement joins TRBV7-9 to TRBJ1-5; D call uncertain. The CDR3 covers 13 residues. V shed 2 bases and J shed 6 bases, with 8 bases lying between them. CDR1 SEHNR and CDR2 FQNEAQ come from the germline V gene (reference sequence). CDR3: CASSLHEGQPQHF. The CDR3 nucleotides are TGTGCCAGCAGCTTACACGAGGGTCAGCCCCAGCATTTT.

The gene calls are TRBV7-9 and TRBJ1-2, with 10 nucleotides matching TRBD1. Germline CDR1 is SEHNR and CDR2 is FQNEAQ (reference sequence). Germline trimming cut 5 bases from V and 8 bases from J; bases unmatched to any gene: 2. This CDR3 is built from 12 residues. The CDR3 spells CASSGDRGGYTF. CDR3 sequence (DNA): TGTGCCAGCAGCGGGGACAGGGGCGGCTACACCTTC. Looking up the rest from reference TRBV7-9 and TRBJ1-2 gives the full variable domain: DTGVSQNPRHKITKRGQNVTFRCDPISEHNRLYWYRQTLGQGPEFLTYFQNEAQLEKSRLLSDRFSAERPKGSFSTLEIQRTEQGDSAMYLCASSGDRGGYTFGSGTRLTVV.

This clone has just a few counts. The chain joins TRBV10-3 to TRBJ1-1; possibly TRBD1 for D (6 bases). The germline V gene has CDR1 ENHRY and CDR2 SYGVKD. V was trimmed by 3 bases and J by 1 base, leaving 12 bases between them. CDR3 length: 15 amino acids. The CDR3 loop is CAISDEQGRNTEAFF. For the CDR3, the DNA is TGTGCCATCAGTGACGAACAGGGTCGGAACACTGAAGCTTTCTTT.

The chain combines TRBV30 with TRBJ1-1, with D uncertain. Germline V CDR1 and CDR2: GTSNPN, SVGIG (reference sequence). The CDR3 consists of 14 residues. V was trimmed by 0 bases and J by 4 bases, leaving 12 bases between them. CDR3 DNA sequence: TGTGCCTGGAGTGTACCAGTACGGGGCACTGAAGCTTTCTTT. Translation gives CAWSVPVRGTEAFF.

This clone was counted a single time. CDR3 residues: CASSLGEFGYTF. The CDR3 DNA reads as TGTGCCAGCAGCTTAGGCGAGTTCGGCTACACCTTC. The chain combines TRBV7-9 with TRBJ1-2; D is unresolved. Germline CDR1 reads SEHNR; CDR2 reads FQNEAQ (reference sequence). Trimming shortened V by 1 base and J by 8 bases, and 8 bases separated the two germline ends. The CDR3 consists of 12 residues. The full variable domain, in which reference TRBV7-9 and TRBJ1-2 provide the parts outside the CDR3, is DTGVSQNPRHKITKRGQNVTFRCDPISEHNRLYWYRQTLGQGPEFLTYFQNEAQLEKSRLLSDRFSAERPKGSFSTLEIQRTEQGDSAMYLCASSLGEFGYTFGSGTRLTVV.

The rearrangement uses TRBV6-5 and TRBJ2-1; no clear D. The CDR3 length is 13 residues. Germline V gives CDR1 MNHEY, CDR2 SVGAGI. Trimming cost V 5 bases and J 6 bases, with 11 bases left between them. CDR3 region: CASSKSRSNEQFF. The DNA of the CDR3 is TGTGCCAGCAGTAAATCCCGCAGCAATGAGCAGTTCTTC.

The sample holds a few counts of this clone. V usage is TRBV2 and J usage is TRBJ1-1, with D uncertain. Germline CDR1 SNHLY, CDR2 FYNNEI. V was shortened by 3 bases and J by 2 bases, with 7 bases between the two germline ends. This CDR3 comprises 13 residues. The CDR3, as DNA: TGTGCCAGCAGTGACCGCAGAAACACTGAAGCTTTCTTT. Protein: CASSDRRNTEAFF.

V gene TRBV4-3 combines with J gene TRBJ1-2, with D uncertain. V was cut by 2 bases and J by 4 bases, with 14 bases left in between. This CDR3 is 15 amino acids long. The germline V gene encodes CDR1 LGHNA and CDR2 YSLEER. The CDR3 is CASSQYQTEFYGYTF. The CDR3 DNA follows: TGCGCCAGCAGCCAATACCAAACAGAATTCTATGGCTACACCTTC.

The rearrangement uses TRBV6-1 and TRBJ1-6, with TRBD1 identical over 7 bases. CDR3 size: 16 residues. The ends lost 4 bases at V and 6 bases at J; junction bases unmatched: 9. The germline CDR1 and CDR2 sequences are MNHNS and SASEGT. The CDR3 DNA is TGTGCCAGCAGTGGCCCCGCAGGGGGTAGTAATTCACCCCTCCACTTT. This sequence encodes CASSGPAGGSNSPLHF.

The chain couples TRBV30 to TRBJ2-5; TRBD2 matches 9 bases. Trimming removed 4 bases from V and 2 bases from J; junction bases left unmatched: 2. The CDR3 has 13 amino acids. Germline CDR1 is GTSNPN and CDR2 is SVGIG (reference sequence). The DNA of the CDR3 is TGTGCCTGGACTAGCGGGGTGCAAGAGACCCAGTACTTC. This sequence encodes CAWTSGVQETQYF.

Worth noting for this clone: Relative to the germline gene, one junction end is altered; a read error may explain this. At the DNA level, this CDR3 is encoded by other sequences in the same sample as well. The CDR3 DNA reads TGTGCCAGTAGCTTCGCAGGTCACCGCCTCGACCGCGAGCAGTACTTC. Its translation is CASSFAGHRLDREQYF. This chain links TRBV11-3 with TRBJ2-7; unclear D gene. This CDR3 has 16 amino acids. CDR1 and CDR2 from the germline V gene are SGHNT and YENEEA.

The chain joins TRBV15 to TRBJ2-7, with TRBD1 identical over 9 bases. The germline gives CDR1 LNHNV, CDR2 YYDKDF (reference sequence). The CDR3 spans 15 residues. V shed 0 bases, J shed 6 bases, and the junction held 6 bases outside the gene matches. This CDR3 is CATSRDGTGWGEQYF. CDR3 DNA: TGTGCCACCAGCAGAGATGGGACAGGGTGGGGCGAGCAGTACTTC. The full variable domain, in which reference TRBV15 and TRBJ2-7 provide the parts outside the CDR3, is DAMVIQNPRYQVTQFGKPVTLSCSQTLNHNVMYWYQQKSSQAPKLLFHYYDKDFNNEADTPDNFQSRRPNTSFCFLDIRSPGLGDTAMYLCATSRDGTGWGEQYFGPGTRLTVT.

This chain joins TRBV2 and TRBJ1-5; D uncertain. CDR1 is SNHLY, CDR2 FYNNEI, per germline. This CDR3 has 15 amino acids. Trimming took 7 bases from V and 3 from J, leaving 16 bases between them. CDR3 loop: CASKGSEGNNQPQHF. CDR3 DNA sequence: TGTGCCAGCAAAGGGTCGGAGGGAAACAATCAGCCCCAGCATTTT.

J is TRBJ2-7 and V is TRBV10-1, with D possibly TRBD2 on 6 matching bases. Germline V gene lookup returns CDR1 WNHNN and CDR2 SYGVQD (reference sequence). Trimming took 10 bases from V and 2 from J, leaving 18 bases between them. This CDR3 is 14 amino acids long. The chain's CDR3 is CATFPGLFPYEQYV. In DNA form, the CDR3 reads TGCGCCACCTTCCCGGGACTTTTTCCCTACGAGCAGTACGTC.

This chain uses TRBV4-2 with TRBJ2-1; TRBD2 matches 8 bases. CDR1 and CDR2 from the germline V gene are LGHNA and YNFKEQ. The CDR3 has 16 amino acids. Losses at the gene ends were 8 bases for V and 7 bases for J; bases not matched to a gene: 16. CDR3 DNA: TGTGCCAGCCCCCTCACGGGGGGGGAGGGCCCGAATGAGCAGTTCTTC. This encodes CASPLTGGEGPNEQFF.

This clone occurred a few times. The CDR3 is CASSHPGQGRFNEQFF. The CDR3 DNA is TGTGCCAGCAGTCATCCGGGACAGGGCAGGTTCAATGAGCAGTTCTTC. This chain connects TRBV6-6 to TRBJ2-1; 9 bases agree with TRBD1. This CDR3 spans 16 amino acids. J was trimmed by 6 bases and V by 5 bases; bases with no gene match: 11. Germline V CDR1 and CDR2: MNHNY, SVGAGI (reference sequence).

V gene TRBV19 combines with J gene TRBJ2-7; perhaps TRBD1 as D (5 bases). The CDR3 sequence is 11 residues long. Germline V CDR1 and CDR2: LNHDA, SQIVND (reference sequence). V was trimmed by 6 bases and J by 5 bases, leaving 8 bases between them. The CDR3 sequence: CASRGPNEQYF. For the CDR3, the DNA is TGTGCCAGTAGGGGGCCTAACGAGCAGTACTTC.

This chain connects TRBV18 to TRBJ2-1; 14 nucleotides agree with TRBD2. The CDR3 runs 16 residues. Trimming at V came to 5 bases and at J to 4 bases, leaving 4 bases not matched to a gene. The germline V gene has CDR1 KGHSH and CDR2 LQKENI. In nucleotides, the CDR3 is TGTGCCAGCTCAGCCCGACTAGCGGGAGGGTACAATGAGCAGTTCTTC. Protein: CASSARLAGGYNEQFF.

The chain uses TRBV7-2 and TRBJ2-1; a possible D gene is TRBD2 (6 bases). Germline V gene sequence: CDR1 SGHTA, CDR2 FQGNSA. The CDR3 is made up of 16 amino acids. Deletions cut 4 bases from V and 0 bases from J, with 13 bases between. The CDR3 DNA follows: TGTGCCAGCAGCTCTTCCGGGGGAAGCTCCTACAATGAGCAGTTCTTC. Its translation: CASSSSGGSSYNEQFF.

This sequence joins TRBV6-6 and TRBJ2-3; 16 bases are a match to TRBD2. Germline assignment: CDR1 MNHNY and CDR2 SVGAGI (reference sequence). This CDR3 is 16 amino acids long. The V gene end was trimmed by 7 bases and the J gene end by 5 bases; junction bases not matched to a gene: 6. CDR3 loop: CASTEGLAGGLDTQYF. CDR3 sequence (DNA): TGTGCCAGCACCGAGGGACTAGCGGGAGGGCTAGATACGCAGTATTTT.

The chain uses TRBV6-5 and TRBJ1-2; 8 nucleotides agree with TRBD1. The junction had 13 bases not matched to a gene; V was cut back by 6 bases and J by 7 bases. The V gene's germline CDR1 is MNHEY and CDR2 SVGAGI. The CDR3 sequence is 15 residues long. Here the CDR3 reads CASSPNPTGVSGYTF. The CDR3, as DNA: TGTGCCAGCAGCCCCAACCCGACAGGGGTGAGTGGCTACACCTTC.